The rows below give T cell receptor beta chains drawn from one sample of a study of shared clonotypes between healthy human individuals. The protocol was immunoSEQ multiplex PCR, while the TCRdb copy is restricted to in-frame clones and leaves out a portion. The sample has roughly 2 million clones, about 94% seen once. Sequencing was done on a sample of naive CD4+ T cells sorted from blood. The receptor source for this set is a young man in good health. Both conserved end residues are part of each CDR3. A D gene is named only where the DNA matches it firmly. Not every row has a clone size; where given, it reads once, few, many or a size class.

TRBJ1-1	TRBD1	TRBV29-1	-	TGCAGCGTTGAAGGACAGGGGAGCACTGAAGCTTTCTTT	CSVEGQGSTEAFF
TRBJ2-1	TRBD2	TRBV6-5	-	TGTGCCAGCAGTTACGGTGGCGCGGGAGGGTACAATGAGCAGTTCTTC	CASSYGGAGGYNEQFF
TRBJ2-7	TRBD1	TRBV29-1	-	TGCAGCGTTCAAACAGGGGGTCGGTTCGAGCAGTACTTC	CSVQTGGRFEQYF
TRBJ2-5	-	TRBV2	-	TGTGCCAGCACCGGGAGGACAGCAAACCACCAAGAGACCCAGTACTTC	CASTGRTANHQETQYF
TRBJ2-5	-	TRBV5-1	-	TGCGCCAGCAGCCCCGGACATGGCGTGAAGTCCCAGTACTTC	CASSPGHGVKSQYF
TRBJ2-5	TRBD1	TRBV2	-	TGTGCCAGCATCCTCAGTGTACAGGGGGCAGAGACCCAGTACTTC	CASILSVQGAETQYF
TRBJ1-2	TRBD1	TRBV28	-	TGTGCCAGTCATACAGGGGGCGAAGTATTTGGCTACACCTTC	CASHTGGEVFGYTF
TRBJ2-7	-	TRBV28	-	TGTGCCAGCAGTTCCAGGGTCACCCTCTACTACGAGCAGTACTTC	CASSSRVTLYYEQYF
TRBJ1-5	-	TRBV30	-	TGTGCCTGGAGTGTACCTAGAGGCGGGCTTGGCAATCAGCCCCAGCATTTT	CAWSVPRGGLGNQPQHF
TRBJ2-7	TRBD2	TRBV19	-	TGTGCCAGTAGTATTCGGACTAGCGGACCCCGCGAGCAGTACTTC	CASSIRTSGPREQYF
TRBJ2-7	TRBD1	TRBV27	-	TGTGCCAGCAGGTCGGGACAGTCCTACGAGCAGTACTTC	CASRSGQSYEQYF
TRBJ2-3	TRBD2	TRBV5-1	-	TGCGCCAGCACCCCGGGGGGGGGCCGGGGAGATACGCAGTATTTT	CASTPGGGRGDTQYF
TRBJ2-7	-	TRBV11-2	once	TGTGCCAGCAGCCAAAACAGGGTCGAGCAGTACTTC	CASSQNRVEQYF
TRBJ1-4	-	TRBV5-6	-	TGTGCCAGCAGGTTTGAGGCGAGTGAAAAACTGTTTTTT	CASRFEASEKLFF
TRBJ2-1	-	TRBV9	-	TGTGCCAGCAGCGTCTCCGGGGCAACCTACAATGAGCAGTTCTTC	CASSVSGATYNEQFF
TRBJ2-3	-	TRBV14	-	TGTGCCAGCAGCCAGAACCGGGACCCAAAGTATTTT	CASSQNRDPKYF
TRBJ1-5	TRBD1	TRBV10-3	few	TGTGCCATCAGAGGGACAGGGAATCAGCCCCAGCATTTT	CAIRGTGNQPQHF
TRBJ1-1	-	TRBV30	-	TGTGCCTGGAGTCACGGGGGCGACGGCACTGAAGCTTTCTTT	CAWSHGGDGTEAFF
TRBJ1-6	-	TRBV5-1	once	TGCGCCAGCAGCTTGACAGGGTCCGGGGGTTCACCCCTCCACTTT	CASSLTGSGGSPLHF
TRBJ1-6	-	TRBV28	-	TGTGCCAGCAGCCCTGGGGGAGCCGGGGGGTTGTTGGGCCTCCACTTT	CASSPGGAGGLLGLHF
TRBJ1-2	-	TRBV18	-	TGTGCCAGCTCACCCCTCTCCGATGGCTACACCTTC	CASSPLSDGYTF
TRBJ2-7	-	TRBV4-3	-	TGCGCCAGCAGCCAAGGGGCTAGCTTCGATGTGGAGCAGTACTTC	CASSQGASFDVEQYF
TRBJ1-1	-	TRBV19	-	TGTGCCAGTAGTAAAGCTCGCAACACTGAAGCTTTCTTT	CASSKARNTEAFF
TRBJ1-6	TRBD1	TRBV28	once	TGTGCCAGCAGTTCTCGACAGGGGGGTTCACCCCTCCACTTT	CASSSRQGGSPLHF
TRBJ2-1	TRBD1	TRBV18	-	TGTGCCAGCTCACCACTCAGCAGGGGGCCATCCTACAATGAGCAGTTCTTC	CASSPLSRGPSYNEQFF
TRBJ2-1	TRBD2	TRBV5-1	-	TGCGCCAGCAGGCCCCTAGCGGGGGCCACCTACAATGAGCAGTTCTTC	CASRPLAGATYNEQFF
TRBJ1-1	-	TRBV19	-	TGTGCCAGTAGTATTGTGGACGGCAGAGTAGCTTTCTTT	CASSIVDGRVAFF
TRBJ1-1	-	TRBV29-1	-	TGCAGCGTTGACAGAGGACCGAACACTGAAGCTTTCTTT	CSVDRGPNTEAFF
TRBJ1-6	-	TRBV5-6	once	TGTGCCAGCACCCGGGGGCGGGGGAATTCACCCCTCCACTTT	CASTRGRGNSPLHF
TRBJ1-5	-	TRBV19	-	TGTGCCAGTAGGGAGACAGGTATCAATCAGCCCCAGCATTTT	CASRETGINQPQHF
TRBJ2-3	-	TRBV5-1	-	TGCGCCAGCAGCTTGGCCACGTTGGGCACAGATACGCAGTATTTT	CASSLATLGTDTQYF
TRBJ1-2	-	TRBV4-3	few	TGCGCCAGCAGCCAGGGACGTCCCAGCCCCCTCTATGGCTACACCTTC	CASSQGRPSPLYGYTF
TRBJ2-1	TRBD2	TRBV10-3	-	TGTGCCATCAGTCCCGGTCGCGGGGGGGCCGAGTGGCATGAGCAGTTCTTC	CAISPGRGGAEWHEQFF
TRBJ2-7	-	TRBV11-3	once	TGTGCCAGCAGCTTCGGGAGCTCCTACGAGCAGTACTTC	CASSFGSSYEQYF
TRBJ1-3	-	TRBV6-1	-	TGTGCCAGCACCCGAGACAGACCCTCTGGAAACACCATATATTTT	CASTRDRPSGNTIYF
TRBJ1-1	-	TRBV11-3	-	TGTGCCAGCAGCTTAGCACAGGATGAGGGCACTGAAGCTTTCTTT	CASSLAQDEGTEAFF
TRBJ2-7	-	TRBV4-1	-	TGCGCCAGCAGCCAAGCGGCACAGGGCGCCTACGAGCAGTACTTC	CASSQAAQGAYEQYF
TRBJ2-7	-	TRBV7-3	-	TGTGCCAGCAGCTTACTTCCCGGGGACTCCTACGAGCAGTACTTC	CASSLLPGDSYEQYF
TRBJ2-3	TRBD2	TRBV9	-	TGTGCCAGCAGGGCGGGAGAAGGCACAGATACGCAGTATTTT	CASRAGEGTDTQYF
TRBJ1-5	-	TRBV6-5	-	TGTGCCAGCAGTCTGCAGGATAATCAGCCCCAGCATTTT	CASSLQDNQPQHF
TRBJ1-4	-	TRBV4-2	-	TGTGCCAGCAGCCAAGAAAGTTTGGGGGGCAGTGAAAAACTGTTTTTT	CASSQESLGGSEKLFF
TRBJ1-4	-	TRBV30	once	TGTGCCTGGGTTGACGGGACCGGGGAAAAACTGTTTTTT	CAWVDGTGEKLFF
TRBJ2-2	-	TRBV7-9	-	TGTGCCAGCAGCTTAAAGGAGCTGTTTTTT	CASSLKELFF
TRBJ2-5	TRBD2	TRBV19	-	TGTGCCAGTAGTATCTTGGGAGGGAACCAAGAGACCCAGTACTTC	CASSILGGNQETQYF
TRBJ1-6	-	TRBV21-1	-	TGTGCCAGCAGGGTCGTTAATTCACCCCTCCACTTT	CASRVVNSPLHF
TRBJ2-7	-	TRBV5-4	-	TGTGCCAGCAGCTCTGAATTAGCGGCTCGCTCCTACGAGCAGTACTTC	CASSSELAARSYEQYF
TRBJ1-4	-	TRBV2	-	TGTGCCAGCAGGGGGGGGAGGAATGAAAAACTGTTTTTT	CASRGGRNEKLFF
TRBJ2-2	TRBD1	TRBV9	once	TGTGCCAGCAGCGGATGGGACAGGGTGCGGTCCGGGGAGCTGTTTTTT	CASSGWDRVRSGELFF
TRBJ1-6	TRBD1	TRBV18	-	TGTGCCAGCTCACCAACCCTGGCAGGGGGGAATTCACCCCTCCACTTT	CASSPTLAGGNSPLHF
TRBJ2-7	-	TRBV10-3	-	TGTGCCACACGGAACCTACCTGAAAGGGGAGAGCAGTACTTC	CATRNLPERGEQYF
TRBJ2-1	-	TRBV14	-	TGTGCCAGCAGCCAAGAGTGGGGGACCACCTACAATGAGCAGTTCTTC	CASSQEWGTTYNEQFF
TRBJ2-7	TRBD1	TRBV2	-	TGTGCCAGCAGTGGCCAGGGGGCTCCCTACGAGCAGTACTTC	CASSGQGAPYEQYF